The present entry profiles one T cell receptor (beta chain) with its context. Antigen specificity is unknown. PCR used 60 Vbeta primers and 13 Jbeta primers. Only in-frame clones appear in the TCRdb table, and some are missing; sequencing was by immunoSEQ multiplex PCR. The sample has 100,000 to 150,000 clones; approximately 81% are singletons. After removal of 4 bases from V and 2 bases from J, the junction contained 2 bases not matched to a gene. The length of the CDR3 is 13 residues. Germline V gives CDR1 SGHDT, CDR2 YYEEEE. The data were taken from a study of cytomegalovirus exposure and HLA in healthy donors. Overall study findings and caveats: In vitro data verified a few CMV-associated chains as specific for CMV antigens. In a later analysis, across HLA loci, associated TCR counts were highest for DRB1, lowest for HLA-C. There were several of the most significant clusters that appeared linked to common viral pathogens in a later analysis.

This sequence was found in a man aged 18 to 35 in good health and CMV-seropositive. Sequenced: PBMCs. V usage is TRBV5-6 and J usage is TRBJ1-2; 7 bases agree with TRBD1. CDR3 in amino acids: CASSPDRNYGYTF. CDR3 coding DNA: TGTGCCAGCAGCCCGGACAGGAACTATGGCTACACCTTC.